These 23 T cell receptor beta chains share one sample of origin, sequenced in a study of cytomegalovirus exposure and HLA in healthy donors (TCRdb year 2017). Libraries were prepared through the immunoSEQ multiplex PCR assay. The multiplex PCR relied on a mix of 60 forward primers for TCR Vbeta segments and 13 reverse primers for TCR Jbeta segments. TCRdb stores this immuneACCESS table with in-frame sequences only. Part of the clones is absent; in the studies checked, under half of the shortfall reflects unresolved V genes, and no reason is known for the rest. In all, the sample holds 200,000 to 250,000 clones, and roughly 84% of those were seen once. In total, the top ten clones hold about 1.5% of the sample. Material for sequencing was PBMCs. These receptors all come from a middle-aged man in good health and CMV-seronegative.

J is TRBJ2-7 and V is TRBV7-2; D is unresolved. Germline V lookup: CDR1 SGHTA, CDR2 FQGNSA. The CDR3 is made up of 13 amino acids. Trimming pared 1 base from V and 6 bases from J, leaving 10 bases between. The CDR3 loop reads CASSLVGFSEQYF. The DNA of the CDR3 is TGTGCCAGCAGCTTAGTGGGCTTCAGCGAGCAGTACTTC.

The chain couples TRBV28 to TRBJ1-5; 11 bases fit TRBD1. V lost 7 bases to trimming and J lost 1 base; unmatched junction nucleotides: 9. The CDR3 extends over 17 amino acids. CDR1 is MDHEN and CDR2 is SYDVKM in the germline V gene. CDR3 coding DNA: TGTGCCAGCACCCTATTTGGGACAGGGGGGAGCAATCAGCCCCAGCATTTT. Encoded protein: CASTLFGTGGSNQPQHF.

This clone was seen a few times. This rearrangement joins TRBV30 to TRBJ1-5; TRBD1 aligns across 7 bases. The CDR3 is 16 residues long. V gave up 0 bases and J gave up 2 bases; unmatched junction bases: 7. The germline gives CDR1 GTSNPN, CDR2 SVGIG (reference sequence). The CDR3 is CAWSVSRGRGNQPQHF. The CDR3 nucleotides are TGTGCCTGGAGTGTATCGAGGGGGCGAGGCAATCAGCCCCAGCATTTT.

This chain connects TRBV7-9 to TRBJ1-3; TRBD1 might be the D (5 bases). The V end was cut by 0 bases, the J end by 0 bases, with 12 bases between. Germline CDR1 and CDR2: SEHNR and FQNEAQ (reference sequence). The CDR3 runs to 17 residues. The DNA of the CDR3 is TGTGCCAGCAGCTTAGCTTGGAGCAGGGACTCTGGAAACACCATATATTTT. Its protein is CASSLAWSRDSGNTIYF.

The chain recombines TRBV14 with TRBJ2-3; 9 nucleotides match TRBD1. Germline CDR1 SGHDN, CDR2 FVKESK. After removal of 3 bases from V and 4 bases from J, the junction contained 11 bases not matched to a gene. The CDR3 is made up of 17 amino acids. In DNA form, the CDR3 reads TGTGCCAGCAGCCACCAAAGGACAGGGGTGGTGCCAGATACGCAGTATTTT. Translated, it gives CASSHQRTGVVPDTQYF.

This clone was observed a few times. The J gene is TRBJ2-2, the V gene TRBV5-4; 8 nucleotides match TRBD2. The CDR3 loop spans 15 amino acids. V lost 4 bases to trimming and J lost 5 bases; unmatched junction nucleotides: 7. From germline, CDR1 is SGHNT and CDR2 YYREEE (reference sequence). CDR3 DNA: TGTGCCAGCAGCCCGAGGGCGGGAGGAACCGGGGAGCTGTTTTTT. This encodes CASSPRAGGTGELFF.

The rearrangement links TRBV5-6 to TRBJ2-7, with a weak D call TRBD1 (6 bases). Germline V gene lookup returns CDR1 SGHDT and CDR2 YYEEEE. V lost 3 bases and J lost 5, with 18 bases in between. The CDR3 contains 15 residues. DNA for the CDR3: TGTGCCAGCAGCTCAATTCCCTACAGGGACGACGAGCAGTACTTC. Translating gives CASSSIPYRDDEQYF.

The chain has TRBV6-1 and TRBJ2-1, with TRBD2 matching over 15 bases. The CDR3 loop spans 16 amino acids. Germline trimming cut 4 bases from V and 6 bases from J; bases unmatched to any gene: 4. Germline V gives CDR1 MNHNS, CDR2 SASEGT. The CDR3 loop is CASSGRTSGRVNEQFF. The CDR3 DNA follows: TGTGCCAGCAGTGGCCGGACTAGCGGGAGGGTCAATGAGCAGTTCTTC.

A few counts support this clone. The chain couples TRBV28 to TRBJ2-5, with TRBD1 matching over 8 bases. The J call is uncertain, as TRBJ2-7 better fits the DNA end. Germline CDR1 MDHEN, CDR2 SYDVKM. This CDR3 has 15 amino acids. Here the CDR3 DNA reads TGTGCCAGCCGGGACGGGGCAGGGGGCACCCACGAGCAGTACTTC. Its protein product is CASRDGAGGTHEQYF.

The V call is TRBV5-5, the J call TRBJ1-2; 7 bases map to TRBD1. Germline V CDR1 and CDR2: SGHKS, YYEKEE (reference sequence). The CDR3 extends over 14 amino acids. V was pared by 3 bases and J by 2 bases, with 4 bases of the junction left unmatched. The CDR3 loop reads CASSSQTGNYGYTF. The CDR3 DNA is TGTGCCAGCAGCTCACAGACAGGGAACTATGGCTACACCTTC.

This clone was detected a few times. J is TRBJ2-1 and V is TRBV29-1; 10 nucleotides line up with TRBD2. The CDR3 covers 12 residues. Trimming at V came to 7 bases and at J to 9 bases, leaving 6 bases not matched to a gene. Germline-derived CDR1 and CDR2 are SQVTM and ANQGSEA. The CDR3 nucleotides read TGCAGCGCGGCTAGCGGGGGAGGTGAGCAGTTCTTC. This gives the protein CSAASGGGEQFF.

The DNA of the CDR3 is TGCGCCAGCAGCTTGGTCGGGAGGGAGCAGTACTTC. Translating it yields CASSLVGREQYF. The chain recombines TRBV5-1 with TRBJ2-7; 7 nucleotides line up with TRBD2. This CDR3 spans 12 amino acids. Looked up from germline, CDR1 is SGHRS and CDR2 is YFSETQ. J was trimmed by 7 bases and V by 0 bases; bases with no gene match: 1.

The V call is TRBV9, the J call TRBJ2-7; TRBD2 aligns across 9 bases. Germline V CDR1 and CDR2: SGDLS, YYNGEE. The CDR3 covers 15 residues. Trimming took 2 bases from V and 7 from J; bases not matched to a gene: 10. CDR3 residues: CASSVSGSDLGEQYF. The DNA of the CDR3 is TGTGCCAGCAGCGTTAGCGGGAGTGATTTGGGGGAGCAGTACTTC.

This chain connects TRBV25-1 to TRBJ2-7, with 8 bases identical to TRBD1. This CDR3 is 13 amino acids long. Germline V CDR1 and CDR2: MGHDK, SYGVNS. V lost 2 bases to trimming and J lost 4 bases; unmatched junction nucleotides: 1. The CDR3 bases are TGTGCCAGCAGTGAACAGGGGGCTTACGAGCAGTACTTC. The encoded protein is CASSEQGAYEQYF.

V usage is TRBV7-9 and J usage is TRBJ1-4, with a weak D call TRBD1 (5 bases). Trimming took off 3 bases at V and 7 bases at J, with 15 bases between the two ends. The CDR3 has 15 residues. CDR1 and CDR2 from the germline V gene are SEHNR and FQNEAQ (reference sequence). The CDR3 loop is CASSFTGVRGEKLFF. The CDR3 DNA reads TGTGCCAGCAGCTTTACTGGGGTTAGGGGTGAAAAACTGTTTTTT.

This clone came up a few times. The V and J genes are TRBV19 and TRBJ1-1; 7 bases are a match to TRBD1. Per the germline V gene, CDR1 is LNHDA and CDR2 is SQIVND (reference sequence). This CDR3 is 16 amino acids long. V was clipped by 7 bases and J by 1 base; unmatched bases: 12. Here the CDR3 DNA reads TGTGCCAGTACTAAGTTTCAGACAGGGAGGAACACTGAAGCTTTCTTT. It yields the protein CASTKFQTGRNTEAFF. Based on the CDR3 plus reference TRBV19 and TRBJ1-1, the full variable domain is DGGITQSPKYLFRKEGQNVTLSCEQNLNHDAMYWYRQDPGQGLRLIYYSQIVNDFQKGDIAEGYSVSREKKESFPLTVTSAQKNPTAFYLCASTKFQTGRNTEAFFGQGTRLTVV.

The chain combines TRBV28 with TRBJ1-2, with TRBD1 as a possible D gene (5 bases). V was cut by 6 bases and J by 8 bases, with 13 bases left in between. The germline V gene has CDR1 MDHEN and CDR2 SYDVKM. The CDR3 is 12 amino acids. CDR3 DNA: TGTGCCAGCAGAGGAGGGACGAGGGGCTACACCTTC. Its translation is CASRGGTRGYTF.

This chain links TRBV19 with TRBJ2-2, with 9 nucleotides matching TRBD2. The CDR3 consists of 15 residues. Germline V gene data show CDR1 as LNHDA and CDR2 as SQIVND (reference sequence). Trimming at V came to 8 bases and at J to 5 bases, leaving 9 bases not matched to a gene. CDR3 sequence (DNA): TGTGCCAGTGGCCTTCTAGCGGGGAATACCGGGGAGCTGTTTTTT. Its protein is CASGLLAGNTGELFF.

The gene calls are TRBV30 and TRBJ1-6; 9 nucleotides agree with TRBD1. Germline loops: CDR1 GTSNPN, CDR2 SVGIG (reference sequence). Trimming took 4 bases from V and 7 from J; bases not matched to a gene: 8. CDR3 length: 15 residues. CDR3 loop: CAWIGTGSRNSPLHF. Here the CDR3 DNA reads TGTGCCTGGATAGGGACAGGGTCCCGGAATTCACCCCTCCACTTT.

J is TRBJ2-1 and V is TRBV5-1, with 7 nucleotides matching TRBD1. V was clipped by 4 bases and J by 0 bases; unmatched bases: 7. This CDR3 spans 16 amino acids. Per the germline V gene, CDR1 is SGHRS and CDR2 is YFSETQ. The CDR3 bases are TGCGCCAGCAGCCAGGGACAGATCAGCTCCTACAATGAGCAGTTCTTC. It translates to CASSQGQISSYNEQFF.

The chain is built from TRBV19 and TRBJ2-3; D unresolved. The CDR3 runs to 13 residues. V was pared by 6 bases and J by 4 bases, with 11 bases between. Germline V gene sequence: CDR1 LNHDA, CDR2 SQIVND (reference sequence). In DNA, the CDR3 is TGTGCCAGTAGGCGGCCGAAATCAGATACGCAGTATTTT. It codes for CASRRPKSDTQYF.

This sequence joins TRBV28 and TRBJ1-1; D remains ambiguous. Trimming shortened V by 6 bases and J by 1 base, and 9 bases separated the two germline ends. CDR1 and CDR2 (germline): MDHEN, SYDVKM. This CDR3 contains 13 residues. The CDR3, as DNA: TGTGCCAGCAGGGGTACAGCGAACACTGAAGCTTTCTTT. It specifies CASRGTANTEAFF.

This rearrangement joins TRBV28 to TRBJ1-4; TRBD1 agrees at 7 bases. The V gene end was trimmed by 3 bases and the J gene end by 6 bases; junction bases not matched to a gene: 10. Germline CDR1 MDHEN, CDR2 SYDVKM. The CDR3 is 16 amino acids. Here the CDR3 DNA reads TGTGCCAGCAGTTTGTCCCTCGGCAGGGGGGATGAAAAACTGTTTTTT. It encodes CASSLSLGRGDEKLFF. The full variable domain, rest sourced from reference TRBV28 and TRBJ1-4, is DVKVTQSSRYLVKRTGEKVFLECVQDMDHENMFWYRQDPGLGLRLIYFSYDVKMKEKGDIPEGYSVSREKKERFSLILESASTNQTSMYLCASSLSLGRGDEKLFFGSGTQLSVL.